The 10 T cell receptor beta chains in this list originate from one sample, sequenced in a study of quantifying T cell responses using KT2 cells. Study summary: Reverse transcription used primers in the TCR alpha and beta constant regions.

A single-stranded UMI oligo with SP2 sequence was ligated to cDNA 3' ends. First-round PCR used approximately 4 cycles and beta primers RC1.1 and RC1.2 covering TRBC1 and TRBC2. Each CDR3 protein is one row after TCRdb ran MiXCR on the UMI-ligation and nested PCR reads. The sample includes about 41,000 distinct CDR3 sequences, 15% to 20% of them seen just once. Sequencing was carried out using PBMCs spiked with cells of the T cell clone KT2. Source of these receptors: a human donor.

In DNA form, the CDR3 reads TGCGCCAGCAGCTTGGCGGACAGGGGCGAGCAGTACTTC. It codes for CASSLADRGEQYF. V gene TRBV5-1 combines with J gene TRBJ2-7; 9 nucleotides match TRBD1. The ends lost 0 bases at V and 6 bases at J; junction bases unmatched: 1. The CDR3 length is 13 residues. The germline gives CDR1 SGHRS, CDR2 YFSETQ.

The V call is TRBV7-2, the J call TRBJ2-3, with unresolved D. Germline V gene sequence: CDR1 SGHTA, CDR2 FQGNSA. V lost 1 base and J 5 bases, leaving 7 bases between the germline ends. CDR3 size: 13 residues. CDR3 sequence: CASSLVGRDTQYF. The CDR3 DNA reads TGTGCCAGCAGCTTAGTAGGTAGAGATACGCAGTATTTT.

The V and J genes are TRBV6-2 or TRBV6-3 and TRBJ1-1; D gene uncertain. The CDR3 has 14 amino acids. Germline V gene sequence: CDR1 MNHEY, CDR2 SVGEGT. Trimming took off 4 bases at V and 4 bases at J, with 13 bases between the two ends. The chain's CDR3 is CASSSGGMSTEAFF. The CDR3 coding sequence is TGTGCCAGCAGTTCCGGAGGGATGAGCACTGAAGCTTTCTTT.

This clonotype was seen at least ten times. This chain uses TRBV6-1 with TRBJ2-7; 8 bases agree with TRBD1. The junction had 10 bases not matched to a gene; V was cut back by 4 bases and J by 5 bases. In germline, CDR1 is MNHNS, CDR2 SASEGT. The CDR3 loop spans 15 amino acids. The DNA for the CDR3 is TGTGCCAGCAGTGGCCCACAGGGGGACGTCGACGAGCAGTACTTC. Amino acids: CASSGPQGDVDEQYF.

The chain combines TRBV20-1 with TRBJ2-3, with 14 bases fitting TRBD2. The CDR3 is 18 residues long. Germline V lookup: CDR1 DFQATT, CDR2 SNEGSKA (reference sequence). J lost 0 bases, V lost 5 bases, and 10 bases had no gene match. The CDR3 nucleotides read TGCAGTGCTGAGGGGACTAGCGGGAGACCTACAAGCACAGATACGCAGTATTTT. The encoded protein is CSAEGTSGRPTSTDTQYF.

This clonotype was observed a handful of times. J is TRBJ2-1 and V is TRBV28; 8 bases match TRBD1. The CDR3 contains 14 residues. Germline lookup yields CDR1 MDHEN and CDR2 SYDVKM. J was trimmed by 6 bases and V by 4 bases; bases with no gene match: 5. Here the CDR3 DNA reads TGTGCCAGCAGTTCAGGGGGCTATGGCAATGAGCAGTTCTTC. Amino acids: CASSSGGYGNEQFF.

In this sample, this clonotype turned up a few times. The CDR3 region is CASSDSTYEQYF. CDR3 nucleotides: TGTGCCAGCAGTGATTCAACCTACGAGCAGTACTTC. The chain recombines TRBV25-1 with TRBJ2-7; D is unclear. Trimming left V 3 bases short and J 2 bases short, with 5 bases between. CDR1 is MGHDK, CDR2 SYGVNS, per germline. The CDR3 sequence is 12 residues long.

This clonotype came up a few times. The V call is TRBV5-1, the J call TRBJ2-2; 7 bases map to TRBD2. The CDR3 sequence is 15 residues long. Germline V gene data show CDR1 as SGHRS and CDR2 as YFSETQ. V lost 4 bases to trimming and J lost 0 bases; unmatched junction nucleotides: 3. CDR3: CASSPSGTNTGELFF. In nucleotides, the CDR3 is TGCGCCAGCAGCCCTAGCGGCACGAACACCGGGGAGCTGTTTTTT.

This chain uses TRBV20-1 with TRBJ2-7, with a possible D match to TRBD2 (6 bases). The CDR3 totals 14 residues. Germline CDR1 is DFQATT and CDR2 is SNEGSKA (reference sequence). Trimming pared 0 bases from V and 5 bases from J, leaving 14 bases between. DNA of the CDR3: TGCAGTGCTAGAGATCTGTGGGGGGTCGACGAGCAGTACTTC. This codes for CSARDLWGVDEQYF.

This chain links TRBV6-6 with TRBJ2-1; TRBD1 matches at 7 bases. Trimming removed 2 bases from V and 6 bases from J; junction bases left unmatched: 10. The CDR3 loop spans 16 amino acids. Germline V gives CDR1 MNHNY, CDR2 SVGAGI (reference sequence). The DNA for the CDR3 is TGTGCCAGCAGTTACACCGCGAAGGGGGCCCCCAATGAGCAGTTCTTC. This codes for CASSYTAKGAPNEQFF.